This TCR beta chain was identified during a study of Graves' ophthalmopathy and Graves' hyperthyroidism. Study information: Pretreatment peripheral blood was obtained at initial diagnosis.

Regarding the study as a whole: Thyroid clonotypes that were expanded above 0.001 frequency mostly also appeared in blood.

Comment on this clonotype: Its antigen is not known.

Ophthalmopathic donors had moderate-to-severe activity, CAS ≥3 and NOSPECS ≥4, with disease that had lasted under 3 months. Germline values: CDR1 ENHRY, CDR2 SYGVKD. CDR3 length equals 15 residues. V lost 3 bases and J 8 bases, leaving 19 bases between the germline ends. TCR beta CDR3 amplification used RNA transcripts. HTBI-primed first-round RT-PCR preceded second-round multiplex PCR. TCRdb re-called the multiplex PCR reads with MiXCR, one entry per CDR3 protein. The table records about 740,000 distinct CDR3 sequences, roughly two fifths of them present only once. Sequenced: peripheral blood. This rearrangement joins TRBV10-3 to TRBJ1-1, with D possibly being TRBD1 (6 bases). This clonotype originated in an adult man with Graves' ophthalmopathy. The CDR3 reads CAISEGGTGKMEAFF. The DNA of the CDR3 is TGTGCCATCAGTGAAGGCGGAACAGGGAAAATGGAAGCTTTCTTT.